This TCR beta chain was sequenced during a study of T-cell reconstitution after alpha-beta-depleted transplantation in children. Study-level points and caveats: Where alpha-beta T cells came from about two months after transplant was reportedly several hundred expanded graft clones. T-cell counts and diversity at one year post-transplant came mainly from newly produced T cells. TCRbeta diversity was high at day 60 in some patients (a result of surviving recipient T cells and thymic progenitors).

This clonotype has a handful of counts. Its antigen is still unknown. The TCRbeta library incorporated unique molecular identifiers. TCRdb re-analysed the PCR reads in MiXCR, keeping a single row per CDR3 protein. The sample includes hundreds of thousands of distinct CDR3 sequences, around 13% of them seen just once. The CDR3 totals 15 residues. CDR1 and CDR2 from the germline V gene are WSHSY and SAAADI. Trimming cost V 2 bases and J 0 bases, with 8 bases left between them. The chain carries TRBV10-2 and TRBJ2-1; no reliable D call. This receptor was identified in a girl between 2 and 10 years old with congenital amegakaryocytic thrombocytopenia, due to receive a stem cell transplant. The source material was PBMCs, sampled before TCRalphabeta/CD19-depleted stem cell transplant. CDR3 amino acids: CASSEGHSSYNEQFF. Written as DNA, the CDR3 is TGCGCCAGCAGTGAGGGCCACAGCTCCTACAATGAGCAGTTCTTC.